Described below is a single TCR beta chain sequence and its context. This clonotype was counted a few times. Its antigen is currently not known. Nothing much larger sits one base from this clone, and base qualities are not available. This sample was taken from a study of blood T cells in healthy people across ages (dated by TCRdb to 2014 to 2015). As for the study more broadly: In model experiments, template switching captured about one uniquely barcoded TCR beta cDNA molecule for every two T cells. The study measured age-related changes in TCR beta repertoire diversity using deep sequencing normalized with unique cDNA molecular identifiers. The donors were split into four age groups: young (average roughly 15 years), middle-aged (39), aged (approximately 59) and long-lived (roughly 77). To avoid experimental bias, donors of different ages were distributed randomly across sequencing lanes. For two donors (one aged 18 to 29 and one aged 80 or older), the study analyzed two additional independent replicas of 1 million unique cDNA reads from the same blood draw. Study-level results and caveats: As age increased, observed TCR beta diversity per million T cells dropped in a roughly linear way, and a significant reduction was already evident by age about 36. Compared with the aged group, more naive CD4+ T cells, fewer expanded clones and increased TCR diversity were shown by the long-lived group, suggesting age selection. There was a strong correlation between observed TCR beta diversity and the percentage of naive T cells measured by flow cytometry. Because the CMV infection status of the donors was unknown, age-related changes in expanded clonotypes may potentially have been confounded. Estimates of total diversity from one million sequenced T cells were regarded as lower bounds and underestimates. Since profiling was done on bulk unsorted PBMCs, naive and antigen-experienced compartments could not be conclusively compared.

The germline V gene specifies SGHAT as CDR1 and FQNNGV as CDR2. Including the terminal cysteine and phenylalanine, the CDR3 comprises 10 residues. This entry keeps only the CDR3 DNA: 30 bases, framed from base 1. Trimming takes 3 bases from V and 6 bases from J, and the germline ends sit 3 bases apart. The donors were around 39 Caucasian individuals from Russia, aged about 6 to 95 years, who were systemically healthy. Ten milliliters of peripheral blood were drawn from each donor into EDTA-treated Vacutainer tubes. PBMCs were isolated by Ficoll-Paque density-gradient centrifugation, with at least 7 million obtained per sample. Trizol reagent was used to extract total RNA from the PBMCs, yielding at least 6 micrograms per sample. Naive CD45RAhigh/CD27high T cell percentages were measured by flow cytometry on a PBMC aliquot from every donor. The library was prepared using 5' RACE. TCRdb records Illumina HiSeq 2500 as the sequencer. A second PCR of roughly 7 to 11 cycles was performed with a sample-barcoded 5' primer and a J-beta primer mix. A unique molecular identifier was introduced onto each TCR beta cDNA molecule by a template-switch 5' adaptor carrying 12 random nucleotides. Each sample yielded at least 3 million CDR3-containing paired-end reads. First-strand cDNA was synthesized from all RNA with the Mint cDNA synthesis kit, primed by a TRBC-specific oligonucleotide. After uracil-DNA glycosylase treatment, a first 18-cycle PCR used universal primers M1SS and BC2_uni_R on all cDNA. In the paper's pipeline: Each sample was normalized by randomly selecting 1 million high-quality reads, each carrying a distinct molecular identifier. Reads sharing molecular identifiers were discarded rather than binned into consensus sequences. CDR3 identification, clonotype clustering and error correction used MiTCR with a Q25 quality threshold and the strictest error-elimination algorithm. A nonparametric unseen species model with Euler transformation was used to estimate lower-bound total TCR beta diversity. Using fastp at Q25 and MiXCR, TCRdb reprocessed the public reads and kept productive beta chains. Rows merge per CDR3 protein into single entries with the most common DNA and genes. None of the V and J calls come from the authors' own analysis; TCRdb made them. The sample table holds about 720,000 distinct CDR3 sequences, of which about a fifth were seen once. The top ten hold about 22% of the sample.

The sequence is built from TRBV11-2 and TRBJ2-7, with the D gene not confidently named. The material sequenced was blood. This clonotype was sampled from a man aged 65 to 85 in good health. CDR3 reads: CASSFIEQYF. The nucleotide sequence is TGTGCCAGCAGCTTCATCGAGCAGTACTTC.